This T cell receptor beta chain was sequenced during a study of cytomegalovirus exposure and HLA in healthy donors. V lost 5 bases and J 2 bases, leaving 5 bases between the germline ends. The CDR3 loop spans 12 amino acids. Looked up from germline, CDR1 is SEHNR and CDR2 is FQNEAQ (reference sequence). The study ran its PCR with 60 Vbeta and 13 Jbeta primers. Profiling relied on immunoSEQ multiplex PCR, and the TCRdb table lists in-frame clones only, not all of them. This sample has more than 95,000 clones; roughly three quarters occur once, and the top ten carry 10%. The specimen sequenced was PBMCs. This receptor was taken from a woman between 18 and 29 years old in good health and CMV-seropositive. V usage is TRBV7-9 and J usage is TRBJ2-3; D is ambiguous. In DNA, the CDR3 is TGTGCCAGCAGCCTACCCACAGATACGCAGTATTTT. Amino acid sequence: CASSLPTDTQYF.